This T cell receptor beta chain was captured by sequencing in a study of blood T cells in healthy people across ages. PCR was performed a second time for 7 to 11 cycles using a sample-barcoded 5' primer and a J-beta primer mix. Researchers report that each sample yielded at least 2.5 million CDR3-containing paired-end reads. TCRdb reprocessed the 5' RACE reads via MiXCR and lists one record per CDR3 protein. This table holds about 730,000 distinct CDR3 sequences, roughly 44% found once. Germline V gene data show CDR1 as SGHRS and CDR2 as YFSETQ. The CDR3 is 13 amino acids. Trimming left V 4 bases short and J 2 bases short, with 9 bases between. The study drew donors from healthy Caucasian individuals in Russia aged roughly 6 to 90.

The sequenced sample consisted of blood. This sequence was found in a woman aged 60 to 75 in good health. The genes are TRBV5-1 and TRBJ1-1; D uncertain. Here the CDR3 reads CASSLNFNTEAFF. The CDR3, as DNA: TGCGCCAGCAGCCTCAACTTCAACACTGAAGCTTTCTTT.